By share, the clone carrying this T cell receptor beta chain counts as medium-sized. This sample is drawn from a study of blood T cell repertoires in COVID-19. Sequencing used immunoSEQ multiplex PCR; TCRdb keeps in-frame clones, though not all of them. The sample contains 73,000 or so clones, roughly 80% of which appear only once. Sequencing used peripheral blood. The TCR originated in a man aged 55 to 70 with acute or convalescent COVID-19.

The CDR3, as DNA: TGTGCCAGCAGCATAACAGGGAACACCGGGGAGCTGTTTTTT. Protein sequence: CASSITGNTGELFF. The V gene is TRBV6-4, the J gene TRBJ2-2; a possible D gene is TRBD1 (5 bases). This CDR3 spans 14 amino acids. V was pared by 6 bases and J by 1 base, with 9 bases between. Germline values: CDR1 MRHNA, CDR2 SNTAGT.